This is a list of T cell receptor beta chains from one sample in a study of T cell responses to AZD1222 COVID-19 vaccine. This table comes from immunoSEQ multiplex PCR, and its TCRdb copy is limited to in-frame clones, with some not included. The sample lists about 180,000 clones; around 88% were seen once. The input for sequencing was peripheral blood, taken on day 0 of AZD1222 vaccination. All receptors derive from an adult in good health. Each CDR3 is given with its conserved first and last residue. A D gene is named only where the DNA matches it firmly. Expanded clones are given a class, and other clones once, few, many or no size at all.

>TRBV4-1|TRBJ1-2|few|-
CASSQVSRDDGYTF
TGCGCCAGCAGCCAAGTTTCCCGGGACGATGGCTACACCTTC
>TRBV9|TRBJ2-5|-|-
CASSPQTGQETQYF
TGTGCCAGCAGCCCCCAGACTGGGCAAGAGACCCAGTACTTC
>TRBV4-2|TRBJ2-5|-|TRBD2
CASSQEMTSGPTETQYF
TGTGCCAGCAGCCAAGAAATGACTAGCGGCCCCACGGAGACCCAGTACTTC
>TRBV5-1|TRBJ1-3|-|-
CASSVDLSGNTIYF
TGCGCCAGCAGCGTGGACTTGTCTGGAAACACCATATATTTT
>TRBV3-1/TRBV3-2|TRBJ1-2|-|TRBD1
CASSQAGTAYYGYTF
TGTGCCAGCAGTCAAGCCGGGACAGCCTACTATGGCTACACCTTC
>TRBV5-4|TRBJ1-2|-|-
CASSLQATNYGYTF
TGTGCCAGCAGCTTGCAGGCCACTAACTATGGCTACACCTTC
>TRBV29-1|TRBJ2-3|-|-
CSVDLSTDTQYF
TGCAGCGTTGATTTGAGCACAGATACGCAGTATTTT
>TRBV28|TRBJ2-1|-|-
CASTPSQRYNEQFF
TGTGCCAGCACCCCCAGTCAGCGGTACAATGAGCAGTTCTTC
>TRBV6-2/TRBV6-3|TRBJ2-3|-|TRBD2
CASSYGTSGGTRRPTDTQYF
TGTGCCAGCAGTTACGGGACTAGCGGGGGGACAAGACGTCCCACAGATACGCAGTATTTT
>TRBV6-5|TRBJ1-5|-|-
CASSHMDQPQHF
TGTGCCAGCAGTCACATGGATCAGCCCCAGCATTTT
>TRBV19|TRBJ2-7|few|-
CASSAGTLGGYSYEQYF
TGTGCCAGTAGCGCCGGGACACTCGGGGGCTATTCCTACGAGCAGTACTTC
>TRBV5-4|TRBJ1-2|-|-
CASSLSGPKKEGYTF
TGTGCCAGCAGCTTGTCGGGCCCGAAAAAAGAGGGCTACACCTTC
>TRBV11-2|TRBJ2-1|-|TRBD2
CASNPGLAGGNEQFF
TGTGCCAGCAACCCGGGACTAGCGGGGGGCAATGAGCAGTTCTTC
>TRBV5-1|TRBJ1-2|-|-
CASSLNGQTNYGYTF
TGCGCCAGCAGCTTGAACGGACAGACGAACTATGGCTACACCTTC
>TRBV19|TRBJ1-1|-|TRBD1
CASSIWVSRGKFGTEAFF
TGTGCCAGTAGTATATGGGTAAGCAGGGGGAAGTTTGGCACTGAAGCTTTCTTT
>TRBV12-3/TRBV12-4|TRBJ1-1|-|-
CASTLRVNTEAFF
TGTGCCAGCACCTTGAGAGTAAACACTGAAGCTTTCTTT
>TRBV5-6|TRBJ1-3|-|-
CASSSDRTGNTIYF
TGTGCCAGCAGTTCTGACAGAACCGGAAACACCATATATTTT
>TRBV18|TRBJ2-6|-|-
CASSPPAALGVTSGANVLTF
TGTGCCAGCTCACCACCGGCCGCACTGGGGGTTACCTCTGGGGCCAACGTCCTGACTTTC
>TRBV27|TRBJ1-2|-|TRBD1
CASSFSGQGPTTF
TGTGCCAGCAGTTTCTCAGGACAGGGGCCAACCACCTTC
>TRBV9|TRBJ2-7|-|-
CASSPTPGSSYEQYF
TGTGCCAGCAGCCCGACTCCGGGCAGCTCCTACGAGCAGTACTTC
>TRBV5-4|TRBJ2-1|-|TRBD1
CASSLVTGGARNEQFF
TGTGCCAGCAGCTTAGTTACAGGGGGCGCGCGCAATGAGCAGTTCTTC
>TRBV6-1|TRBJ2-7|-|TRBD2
CASSEGLVTRHEQYF
TGTGCCAGCAGTGAGGGACTAGTTACGAGACACGAGCAGTACTTC
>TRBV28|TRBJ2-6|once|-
CASSLRSGSGANVLTF
TGTGCCAGCAGTTTAAGGTCAGGAAGTGGGGCCAACGTCCTGACTTTC
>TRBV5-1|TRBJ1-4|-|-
CASSATGWATNEKLFF
TGCGCCAGCAGTGCCACAGGGTGGGCAACTAATGAAAAACTGTTTTTT
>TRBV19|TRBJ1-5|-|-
CASTPLPGNQPQHF
TGTGCCAGTACTCCACTACCTGGCAATCAGCCCCAGCATTTT
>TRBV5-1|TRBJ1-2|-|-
CASSLGYGDLSGGYTF
TGCGCCAGCAGCTTGGGATATGGGGACTTAAGCGGTGGCTACACCTTC
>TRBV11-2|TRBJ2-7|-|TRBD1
CASSPTGTGYEQYF
TGTGCCAGCAGCCCAACCGGGACAGGCTACGAGCAGTACTTC
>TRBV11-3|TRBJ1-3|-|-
CARSPVEGNTIYF
TGTGCCAGAAGCCCAGTGGAGGGAAACACCATATATTTT
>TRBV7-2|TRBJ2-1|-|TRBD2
CASSLLGGAGNEQFF
TGTGCCAGCAGCTTACTCGGGGGGGCAGGGAATGAGCAGTTCTTC
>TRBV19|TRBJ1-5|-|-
CASSHRGLGNQPQHF
TGTGCCAGTAGCCATAGGGGACTGGGCAATCAGCCCCAGCATTTT
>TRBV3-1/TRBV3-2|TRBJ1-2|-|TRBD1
CASGDRGNNYGYTF
TGTGCCAGCGGGGACAGGGGTAATAACTATGGCTACACCTTC
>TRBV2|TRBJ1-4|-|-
CASSVVSPTNEKLFF
TGTGCCAGCAGTGTAGTAAGTCCAACTAATGAAAAACTGTTTTTT
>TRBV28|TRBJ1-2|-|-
CASRSSTSTGKGYGYTF
TGTGCCAGCAGATCCTCAACCTCGACAGGCAAGGGCTATGGCTACACCTTC
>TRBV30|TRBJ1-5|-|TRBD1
CALSDRGDQPQHF
TGTGCCTTGTCGGACAGGGGGGATCAGCCCCAGCATTTT
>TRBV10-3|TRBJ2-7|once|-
CAIRRGQDEQYF
TGTGCCATCCGGAGGGGGCAGGACGAGCAGTACTTC
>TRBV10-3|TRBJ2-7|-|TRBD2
CAISDGGGSSYEQYF
TGTGCCATCAGTGATGGGGGGGGGAGCTCCTACGAGCAGTACTTC
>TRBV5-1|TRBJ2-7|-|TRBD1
CASSLAPGQGTYEQYF
TGCGCCAGCAGCTTGGCACCGGGACAGGGCACCTACGAGCAGTACTTC
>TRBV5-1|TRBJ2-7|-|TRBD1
CASRVGQGALDEQYF
TGCGCCAGCAGAGTGGGACAGGGGGCCTTGGACGAGCAGTACTTC
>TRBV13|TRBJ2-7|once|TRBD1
CASSLTGAYEQYF
TGTGCCAGCAGCCTCACAGGGGCCTACGAGCAGTACTTC
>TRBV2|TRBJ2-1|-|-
CASSWGANNEQFF
TGTGCCAGCTCCTGGGGGGCCAACAATGAGCAGTTCTTC
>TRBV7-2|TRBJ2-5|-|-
CASSLVWARPQETQYF
TGTGCCAGCAGCTTAGTCTGGGCGCGGCCCCAAGAGACCCAGTACTTC
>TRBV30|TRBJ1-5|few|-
CAWTHMGQINQPQHF
TGTGCCTGGACCCACATGGGGCAGATCAATCAGCCCCAGCATTTT
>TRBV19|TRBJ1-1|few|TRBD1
CASYRGNTEAFF
TGTGCCAGTTACAGGGGGAACACTGAAGCTTTCTTT
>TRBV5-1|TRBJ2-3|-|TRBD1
CASSPQGSGTDTQYF
TGCGCCAGCAGCCCACAGGGGAGTGGTACAGATACGCAGTATTTT
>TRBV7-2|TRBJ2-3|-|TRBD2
CASSPGLAGRGVTDTQYF
TGTGCCAGCAGCCCTGGACTAGCGGGGCGGGGAGTCACAGATACGCAGTATTTT
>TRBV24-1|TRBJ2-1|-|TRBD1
CATSGGQGPHNYNEQFF
TGTGCCACCAGTGGGGGACAGGGGCCACACAACTACAATGAGCAGTTCTTC
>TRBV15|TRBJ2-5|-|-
CATSRWDSQETQYF
TGTGCCACCAGCAGGTGGGACTCCCAAGAGACCCAGTACTTC
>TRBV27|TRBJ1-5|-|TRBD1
CASSPRGAGSNQPQHF
TGTGCCAGCAGTCCCAGGGGGGCGGGTAGCAATCAGCCCCAGCATTTT
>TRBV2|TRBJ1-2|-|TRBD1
CASSVQGPYYGYTF
TGTGCCAGCAGTGTACAGGGGCCTTACTATGGCTACACCTTC
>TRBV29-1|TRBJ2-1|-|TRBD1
CSVERDRVGFF
TGCAGCGTTGAGCGGGACAGGGTCGGGTTCTTC
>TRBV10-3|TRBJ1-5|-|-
CAISELRNNQPQHF
TGTGCCATCAGTGAATTACGGAACAATCAGCCCCAGCATTTT
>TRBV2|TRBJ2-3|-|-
CASSDGLAPDTQYF
TGTGCCAGCAGTGATGGCCTAGCCCCAGATACGCAGTATTTT
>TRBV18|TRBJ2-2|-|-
CASRRWQEGFTGELFF
TGTGCCAGCCGCCGCTGGCAGGAGGGATTCACCGGGGAGCTGTTTTTT
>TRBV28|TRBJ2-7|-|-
CASSLGLGGPYEQYF
TGTGCCAGCAGTTTGGGGCTAGGAGGGCCCTACGAGCAGTACTTC
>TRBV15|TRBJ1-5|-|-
CATSRDWASDSNQPQHF
TGTGCCACCAGCAGAGATTGGGCGTCCGATAGCAATCAGCCCCAGCATTTT
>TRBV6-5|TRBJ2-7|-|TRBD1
CASTRDRAHEQYF
TGTGCCAGCACTCGGGACAGGGCCCACGAGCAGTACTTC
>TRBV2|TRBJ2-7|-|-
CASRGRGPLGYF
TGTGCCAGCAGGGGGAGAGGACCCCTGGGGTACTTC